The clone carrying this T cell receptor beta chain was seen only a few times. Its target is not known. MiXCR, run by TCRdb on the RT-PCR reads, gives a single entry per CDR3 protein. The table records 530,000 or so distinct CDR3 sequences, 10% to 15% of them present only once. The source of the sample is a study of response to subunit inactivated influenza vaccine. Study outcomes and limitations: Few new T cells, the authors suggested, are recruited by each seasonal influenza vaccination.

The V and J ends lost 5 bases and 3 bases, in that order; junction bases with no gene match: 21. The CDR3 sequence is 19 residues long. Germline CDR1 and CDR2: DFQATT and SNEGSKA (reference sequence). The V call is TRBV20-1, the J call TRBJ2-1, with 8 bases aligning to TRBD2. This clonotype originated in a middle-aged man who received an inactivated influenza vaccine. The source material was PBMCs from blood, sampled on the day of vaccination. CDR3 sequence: CSADSQHVGGESGYNEQFF. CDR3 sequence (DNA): TGCAGTGCTGATAGCCAGCACGTCGGGGGGGAGTCCGGCTACAATGAGCAGTTCTTC.